Listed below are T cell receptor beta chains from one sample, sequenced in a study of blood T cells in healthy people across ages. TCRdb re-called the 5' RACE reads with MiXCR, one entry per CDR3 protein. The sample consists of some 640,000 distinct CDR3 sequences, approximately 30% of them appearing once. Specimen: blood. The origin of the receptors is a woman aged 80 or older in good health. Each CDR3 is given with its conserved first and last residue. Not all rows give a size; the values are once, few, many and, for expanded clones, a class.

cdr3_length: 15
clone_size: many
j_call: TRBJ2-1
v_call: TRBV6-1
cdr3_aa: CASSERGASNNEQFF

cdr3_length: 16
clone_size: NA
j_call: TRBJ1-1
v_call: TRBV21-1
cdr3_aa: CASREGRAWRNTEAFF

cdr3_length: 17
clone_size: many
j_call: TRBJ2-1
v_call: TRBV20-1
cdr3_aa: CSATQLAGGSHHNEQFF

cdr3_length: 14
clone_size: NA
j_call: TRBJ2-1
v_call: TRBV20-1
cdr3_aa: CSALGGTVYNEQFF

cdr3_length: 13
clone_size: NA
j_call: TRBJ2-1
v_call: TRBV7-2
cdr3_aa: CASSLTGYNEQFF

cdr3_length: 20
clone_size: many
j_call: TRBJ2-5
v_call: TRBV7-9
cdr3_aa: CASSPSPGTSGGPSRETQYF

cdr3_length: 15
clone_size: many
j_call: TRBJ2-7
v_call: TRBV5-1
cdr3_aa: CASSPTPGLSYEQYF

cdr3_length: 12
clone_size: NA
j_call: TRBJ2-3
v_call: TRBV7-2
cdr3_aa: CASSLNSIILYF

cdr3_length: 13
clone_size: NA
j_call: TRBJ1-6
v_call: TRBV29-1
cdr3_aa: CSAQTGSNSPLHF

cdr3_length: 15
clone_size: many
j_call: TRBJ2-3
v_call: TRBV5-1
cdr3_aa: CASSVGILSADTQYF

cdr3_length: 15
clone_size: many
j_call: TRBJ2-1
v_call: TRBV6-6
cdr3_aa: CASSYLGQGGNEQFF

cdr3_length: 12
clone_size: NA
j_call: TRBJ1-2
v_call: TRBV30
cdr3_aa: CASTGLGYGYTF

cdr3_length: 16
clone_size: NA
j_call: TRBJ2-7
v_call: TRBV7-9
cdr3_aa: CASSLEGGQGRMEQYF

cdr3_length: 16
clone_size: NA
j_call: TRBJ2-5
v_call: TRBV12-3/TRBV12-4
cdr3_aa: CASSFGGANPKETQYF

cdr3_length: 11
clone_size: NA
j_call: TRBJ1-1
v_call: TRBV3-1
cdr3_aa: CACQRGPEAFF

cdr3_length: 15
clone_size: many
j_call: TRBJ2-1
v_call: TRBV7-2
cdr3_aa: CASSLEGTEPHEQFF

cdr3_length: 15
clone_size: NA
j_call: TRBJ2-1
v_call: TRBV27
cdr3_aa: CASSLAGGGLGEQFF

cdr3_length: 17
clone_size: NA
j_call: TRBJ2-3
v_call: TRBV29-1
cdr3_aa: CSVVGWPETTSTDTQYF

cdr3_length: 14
clone_size: many
j_call: TRBJ2-7
v_call: TRBV28
cdr3_aa: CASTPGGGGYEQYF

cdr3_length: 16
clone_size: few
j_call: TRBJ2-5
v_call: TRBV9
cdr3_aa: CASSVRPSGGKETQYF

cdr3_length: 15
clone_size: many
j_call: TRBJ1-5
v_call: TRBV6-1
cdr3_aa: CASTLDNPRNQPQHF

cdr3_length: 13
clone_size: many
j_call: TRBJ2-5
v_call: TRBV2
cdr3_aa: CASSRDVQETQYF